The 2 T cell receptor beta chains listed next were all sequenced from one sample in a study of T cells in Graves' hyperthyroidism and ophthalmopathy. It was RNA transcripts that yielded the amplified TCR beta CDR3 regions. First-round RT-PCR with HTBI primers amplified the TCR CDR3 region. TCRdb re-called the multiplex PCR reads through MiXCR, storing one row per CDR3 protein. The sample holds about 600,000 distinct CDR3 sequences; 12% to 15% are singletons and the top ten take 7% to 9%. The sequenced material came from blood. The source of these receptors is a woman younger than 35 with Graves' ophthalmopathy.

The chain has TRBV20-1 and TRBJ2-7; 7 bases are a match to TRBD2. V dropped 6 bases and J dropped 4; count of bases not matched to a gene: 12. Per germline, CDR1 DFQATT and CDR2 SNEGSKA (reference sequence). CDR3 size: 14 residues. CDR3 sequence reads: CSAPLGGPNYEQYF. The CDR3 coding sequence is TGCAGTGCCCCGCTGGGAGGGCCTAATTACGAGCAGTACTTC.

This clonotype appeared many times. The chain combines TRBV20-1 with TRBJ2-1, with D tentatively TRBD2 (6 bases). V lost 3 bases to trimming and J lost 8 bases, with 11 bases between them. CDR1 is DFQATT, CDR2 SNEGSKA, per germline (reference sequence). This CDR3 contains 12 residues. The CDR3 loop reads CSASGSRYEQFF. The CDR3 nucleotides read TGCAGTGCTAGCGGGAGTAGGTATGAGCAGTTCTTC.